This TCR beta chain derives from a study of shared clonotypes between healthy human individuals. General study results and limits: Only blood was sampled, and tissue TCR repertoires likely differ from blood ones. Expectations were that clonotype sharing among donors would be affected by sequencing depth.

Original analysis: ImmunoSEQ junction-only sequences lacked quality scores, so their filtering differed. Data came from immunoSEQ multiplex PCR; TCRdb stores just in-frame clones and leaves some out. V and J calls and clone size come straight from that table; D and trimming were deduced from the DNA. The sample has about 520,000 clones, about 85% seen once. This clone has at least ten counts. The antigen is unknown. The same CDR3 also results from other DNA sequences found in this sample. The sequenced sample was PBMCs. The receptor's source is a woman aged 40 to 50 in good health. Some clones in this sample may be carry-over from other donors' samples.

This chain's CDR3 is CSVNRGGTGELFF. CDR3 DNA sequence: TGCAGCGTTAACAGGGGCGGCACCGGGGAGCTGTTTTTT. The chain recombines TRBV29-1 with TRBJ2-2; the match to TRBD1 covers 7 bases. This CDR3 comprises 13 residues. The V and J ends lost 5 bases and 4 bases, in that order; junction bases with no gene match: 4. The V gene's germline CDR1 is SQVTM and CDR2 ANQGSEA.